This passage covers 9 T cell receptor beta chains from one sample sequenced in a study of response to subunit inactivated influenza vaccine. TCRdb redid the calling of the RT-PCR reads with MiXCR, one entry per CDR3 protein. The sample shows 450,000 to 600,000 distinct CDR3 sequences, 7.6% of them seen only once. The sample was PBMCs from blood, taken around 2 years after vaccination. These receptors all come from a man between 50 and 69 years old who received an inactivated influenza vaccine.

The chain recombines TRBV4-2 with TRBJ1-6; D uncertain. This CDR3 region has 15 residues. Trimming cost V 0 bases and J 8 bases, with 11 bases left between them. Germline V gives CDR1 LGHNA, CDR2 YNFKEQ. This CDR3 reads CASSQDLLLDSPLHF. In DNA form, the CDR3 reads TGTGCCAGCAGCCAAGATCTTCTCCTGGATTCACCCCTCCACTTT.

The J gene is TRBJ2-2, the V gene TRBV28; D might be TRBD1 or TRBD2, each matching 5 bases. Germline CDR1 reads MDHEN; CDR2 reads SYDVKM. The CDR3 consists of 16 residues. V was clipped by 2 bases and J by 1 base, with 11 bases between them. The CDR3 sequence: CASSLRGDLNTGELFF. The CDR3, as DNA: TGTGCCAGCAGTTTACGGGGCGATTTGAACACCGGGGAGCTGTTTTTT. Full variable domain (missing parts from reference TRBV28 and TRBJ2-2): DVKVTQSSRYLVKRTGEKVFLECVQDMDHENMFWYRQDPGLGLRLIYFSYDVKMKEKGDIPEGYSVSREKKERFSLILESASTNQTSMYLCASSLRGDLNTGELFFGEGSRLTVL.

This chain connects TRBV5-1 to TRBJ2-7, with 7 bases matching TRBD1. Germline CDR1 is SGHRS and CDR2 is YFSETQ. The CDR3 length is 15 residues. Trimming removed 2 bases from V and 1 base from J; junction bases left unmatched: 6. CDR3 amino acids: CASSFTQTGSYEQYF. The CDR3 DNA reads TGCGCCAGCAGCTTCACCCAGACAGGGTCCTACGAGCAGTACTTC.

This clonotype was found a few times. The rearrangement links TRBV12-3 or TRBV12-4 to TRBJ2-1; TRBD1 might be the D (6 bases). Trimming took off 5 bases at V and 2 bases at J, with 16 bases between the two ends. The CDR3 covers 16 residues. The chain's CDR3 is CASSRLQGGPYNEQFF. The CDR3 DNA reads as TGTGCCAGCAGTCGACTACAGGGTGGGCCCTACAATGAGCAGTTCTTC.

This clonotype was seen a handful of times. V and J are TRBV6-2 or TRBV6-3 and TRBJ2-5; 10 bases match TRBD2. Germline lookup yields CDR1 MNHEY and CDR2 SVGEGT. The CDR3 is 18 amino acids. V lost 6 bases and J lost 5; bases outside the gene matches: 18. CDR3 DNA: TGTGCCAGCAGACGCACACCCGGACTAGCGGAGGTTGGGGAGACCCAGTACTTC. This encodes CASRRTPGLAEVGETQYF.

The sample holds a few counts of this clonotype. The chain employs TRBV5-1 and TRBJ2-1; D is undetermined. CDR3 length: 13 amino acids. Germline V lookup: CDR1 SGHRS, CDR2 YFSETQ. Trimming took 4 bases from V and 5 from J, leaving 10 bases between them. The CDR3 loop is CASSIGWHNEQFF. The DNA for the CDR3 is TGCGCCAGCAGCATTGGCTGGCACAATGAGCAGTTCTTC.

This clonotype was found a few times. J is TRBJ2-5 and V is TRBV20-1; possibly TRBD2 for D (5 bases). Trimming cost V 7 bases and J 5 bases, with 14 bases left between them. The CDR3 totals 12 residues. The germline CDR1 and CDR2 sequences are DFQATT and SNEGSKA (reference sequence). The DNA for the CDR3 is TGCAGTGTCCCTAGGCGGGCGGAGACCCAGTACTTC. This sequence encodes CSVPRRAETQYF.

This clonotype was detected only a few times. The chain recombines TRBV30 with TRBJ2-3, with 7 nucleotides matching TRBD2. The V segment lost 7 bases and the J segment 0 bases; nucleotides outside the gene matches: 7. The CDR3 consists of 14 residues. Per the germline V gene, CDR1 is GTSNPN and CDR2 is SVGIG (reference sequence). CDR3 in amino acids: CASPVGGSTDTQYF. CDR3 bases: TGTGCCTCCCCCGTGGGGGGGAGCACAGATACGCAGTATTTT.

This clonotype was seen at least ten times. V usage is TRBV7-2 and J usage is TRBJ2-1; D gene uncertain. Germline V gene sequence: CDR1 SGHTA, CDR2 FQGNSA. The CDR3 sequence is 13 residues long. V dropped 5 bases and J dropped 2 bases, with 7 bases sitting between them. CDR3 sequence: CASSPTTYNEQFF. The CDR3 DNA reads TGTGCCAGCAGCCCTACGACCTACAATGAGCAGTTCTTC.